These T cell receptor beta chains were read from a single sample in a study of shared clonotypes between healthy human individuals. Sequenced by immunoSEQ multiplex PCR; TCRdb stores in-frame clones only, minus some. The repertoire holds about 600,000 clones, with roughly 95% as singletons. What was sequenced was naive CD8+ T cells sorted from blood. All receptors come from a woman in her thirties in good health. CDR3s include the opening cysteine and the closing phenylalanine or tryptophan. The order of the fields is J gene, D gene, clone size, V gene, CDR3 DNA, CDR3 protein. D genes are given only for firm matches. The size field is filled for only some rows; it gives once, few, many or a size class.

TRBJ1-3,-,-,TRBV7-3,TGTGCCAGCAGCCTTAACGCGGGAAACACCATATATTTT,CASSLNAGNTIYF
TRBJ2-7,-,-,TRBV28,TGTGCCAGCAGTCTTTCCTCCTACGAGCAGTACTTC,CASSLSSYEQYF
TRBJ1-4,-,-,TRBV11-2,TGTGCCAGCAGCCACTGGGGGGGGGACGTGAATGAAAAACTGTTTTTT,CASSHWGGDVNEKLFF
TRBJ1-1,-,-,TRBV7-6,TGTGCCAGCAGCTCTCTGCTGAACACTGAAGCTTTCTTT,CASSSLLNTEAFF
TRBJ2-3,TRBD1,-,TRBV7-9,TGTGCCAGCAGCTTTGACAGGGTTACAGATACGCAGTATTTT,CASSFDRVTDTQYF
TRBJ2-1,-,-,TRBV4-1,TGCGCCAGCAGCCACCTCGGAGGGGGTGAGCAGTTCTTC,CASSHLGGGEQFF
TRBJ2-7,TRBD1,once,TRBV10-2,TGCGCCACCGGGACAGGGGGATACGAGCAGTACTTC,CATGTGGYEQYF
TRBJ2-7,-,-,TRBV7-9,TGTGCCAGCAGCCCCCCCCTAGCCGCCTACGAGCAGTACTTC,CASSPPLAAYEQYF
TRBJ2-2,-,-,TRBV7-6,TGTGCCAGCAGCTTAGCTAGCGCTAACACCGGGGAGCTGTTTTTT,CASSLASANTGELFF
TRBJ2-6,-,-,TRBV28,TGTGCCAGCAGTTTAGGGCACTCTGGGGCCAACGTCCTGACTTTC,CASSLGHSGANVLTF
TRBJ1-1,-,-,TRBV11-2,TGTGCCAGCAGCTTAGAATATGGCACTGAAGCTTTCTTT,CASSLEYGTEAFF
TRBJ1-1,-,-,TRBV28,TGTGCCAGCAGTTTCCGGGCCGGGGGCACTGAAGCTTTCTTT,CASSFRAGGTEAFF
TRBJ1-1,TRBD1,once,TRBV6-5,TGTGCCAGCAGCCCGGAAACAGGGGGGGGAACTGAAGCTTTCTTT,CASSPETGGGTEAFF
TRBJ2-2,-,-,TRBV9,TGTGCCAGCGGAATAGGGACGGACGCGAACACCGGGGAGCTGTTTTTT,CASGIGTDANTGELFF
TRBJ2-1,-,-,TRBV5-4,TGTGCCAGCAGCTTGGACACTTACAGTGAGCAGTTCTTC,CASSLDTYSEQFF
TRBJ2-3,-,-,TRBV7-3,TGTGCCAGCAGCTTAAGCGGGGCGGGCGCCCCCCCAGATACGCAGTATTTT,CASSLSGAGAPPDTQYF
TRBJ2-7,TRBD2,-,TRBV4-2,TGTGCCAGCAGCCAAGAGATAGCGGGATGGACGAACTACGAGCAGTACTTC,CASSQEIAGWTNYEQYF
TRBJ1-2,-,-,TRBV5-8,TGTGCCAGCAGCCCGGCTGCGACTCTCTGGAACTATGGCTACACCTTC,CASSPAATLWNYGYTF
TRBJ2-7,-,-,TRBV7-2,TGTGCCAGCAGCTTAGGGTGGGTGGAGGGGGCCTACGAGCAGTACTTC,CASSLGWVEGAYEQYF
TRBJ1-2,TRBD1,-,TRBV14,TGTGCCAGCAGCCGACGACAGGGGGACTATGGCTACACCTTC,CASSRRQGDYGYTF
TRBJ1-1,-,-,TRBV28,TGTGCCAGCAGTTTTAAGCCCGGGGGTGGGAACACTGAAGCTTTCTTT,CASSFKPGGGNTEAFF
TRBJ1-5,TRBD1,-,TRBV2,TGTGCCAGCAGTTGGGACAGGGGGCGAGTGGAGCCCCAGCATTTT,CASSWDRGRVEPQHF
TRBJ2-4,-,few,TRBV27,TGTGCCAGCGCTTGGTCGGGGAAGGGGAACATTCAGTACTTC,CASAWSGKGNIQYF
TRBJ1-2,-,-,TRBV20-1,TGCAGTGCTGACGGTGGCTACACCTTC,CSADGGYTF
TRBJ1-5,TRBD1,-,TRBV19,TGTGCCAGTAGAGGGACAGACAATCAGCCCCAGCATTTT,CASRGTDNQPQHF
TRBJ2-7,TRBD2,once,TRBV2,TGTGCCAGCAGTGATTGGACTAGCGGGAGGATTTACGAGCAGTACTTC,CASSDWTSGRIYEQYF
TRBJ1-5,-,-,TRBV7-2,TGTGCCAGCAGCCCAGTGGGAGTGGGAAATCAGCCCCAGCATTTT,CASSPVGVGNQPQHF
TRBJ2-6,-,-,TRBV27,TGTGCCAGCAAGTATGCCGGGGCCAACGTCCTGACTTTC,CASKYAGANVLTF
TRBJ2-3,-,-,TRBV9,TGTGCCAGCAGCGTAGGTTCCTATTTTAAAGATACGCAGTATTTT,CASSVGSYFKDTQYF
TRBJ2-1,TRBD2,-,TRBV4-1,TGCGCCAGCAGCCAGGGACTAGAAAACAATGAGCAGTTCTTC,CASSQGLENNEQFF
TRBJ2-1,TRBD2,-,TRBV4-1,TGCGCCAGCAGCCACAGCACTAGCGGGAGCTCTGGGGAGCAGTTCTTC,CASSHSTSGSSGEQFF
TRBJ2-5,-,-,TRBV7-9,TGTGCCAGCAGCTTAGCGCAAGGTGTCCAAGAGACCCAGTACTTC,CASSLAQGVQETQYF
TRBJ2-5,-,-,TRBV2,TGTGCCAGCAGCCTCGAGGAGGGGTTGATCCAAGAGACCCAGTACTTC,CASSLEEGLIQETQYF
TRBJ2-3,-,-,TRBV30,TGTGCCTGGAGTGTGGACGATACAGATACGCAGTATTTT,CAWSVDDTDTQYF
TRBJ2-7,TRBD1,-,TRBV27,TGTGCCAGCTCCCGGACAGGGGGCAGGTACGAGCAGTACTTC,CASSRTGGRYEQYF
TRBJ2-7,-,-,TRBV28,TGTGCCAGCAGTTTATTGGCCAGAATCTACGAGCAGTACTTC,CASSLLARIYEQYF
TRBJ2-3,TRBD2,-,TRBV7-8,TGTGCCAGCAGCAAGACTAGCGGGAGGGAAGGAGATACGCAGTATTTT,CASSKTSGREGDTQYF
TRBJ2-7,-,-,TRBV7-7,TGTGCCAGCAGCCCCGGGCAAACCTACGAGCAGTACTTC,CASSPGQTYEQYF
TRBJ2-3,-,-,TRBV9,TGTGCCAGCAGCGTAACGGGGACAGATACGCAGTATTTT,CASSVTGTDTQYF
TRBJ1-1,TRBD1,-,TRBV29-1,TGCAGCGTTGTTCCGACAGGGACGAGGAACACTGAAGCTTTCTTT,CSVVPTGTRNTEAFF
TRBJ1-1,-,-,TRBV4-1,TGCGCCAGCAGCCAGGGCAGACCGAACACTGAAGCTTTCTTT,CASSQGRPNTEAFF
TRBJ2-2,TRBD1,-,TRBV28,TGTGCCAGCAGTTTACGACAGGGGGGGTACACCGGGGAGCTGTTTTTT,CASSLRQGGYTGELFF
TRBJ2-5,-,-,TRBV10-3,TGTGCCATCAGTGAGCCAGCCTTCTCGTACCAAGAGACCCAGTACTTC,CAISEPAFSYQETQYF
TRBJ2-7,-,-,TRBV10-2,TGCGCCAGCAGCCAGGGAGCCGAGCAGTACTTC,CASSQGAEQYF
TRBJ2-5,-,-,TRBV7-9,TGTGCCAGCAGCTCAGGACTGCTTGTGGAGACCCAGTACTTC,CASSSGLLVETQYF
TRBJ1-5,-,-,TRBV5-4,TGTGCCAGCAGCTTGGGAGGGTCCAATCAGCCCCAGCATTTT,CASSLGGSNQPQHF
TRBJ2-1,-,once,TRBV19,TGTGCCAGTAGTATAGTAGGCTTAGCAGGTGAGCAGTTCTTC,CASSIVGLAGEQFF
TRBJ2-2,TRBD1,-,TRBV7-2,TGTGCCAGCATCGCAGCAGGACAGGGGGTTGACGGGGAGCTGTTTTTT,CASIAAGQGVDGELFF
TRBJ2-7,-,-,TRBV6-5,TGTGCCAGCAGCCGGGACCTGAGCTCCTACGAGCAGTACTTC,CASSRDLSSYEQYF
TRBJ2-5,TRBD2,-,TRBV7-8,TGTGCCAGCAGCAGTAGCGGGACTGAGACCCAGTACTTC,CASSSSGTETQYF
TRBJ2-1,-,-,TRBV9,TGTGCCAGCAGCGCCACAGCAGACGAGCAGTTCTTC,CASSATADEQFF
TRBJ2-2,-,-,TRBV9,TGTGCCAGCAGCGTTGGGGGGGAGCTGTTTTTT,CASSVGGELFF
TRBJ1-4,-,-,TRBV28,TGTGCCAGCAGTTTATCTTCGACGGTCTTCGAAAAACTGTTTTTT,CASSLSSTVFEKLFF
TRBJ2-1,-,-,TRBV7-9,TGTGCCAGCAGCCCCGATTACAATGAGCAGTTCTTC,CASSPDYNEQFF
TRBJ1-2,-,-,TRBV5-6,TGTGCCAGCAGCTTGCCGGGGTTGAACTATGGCTACACCTTC,CASSLPGLNYGYTF